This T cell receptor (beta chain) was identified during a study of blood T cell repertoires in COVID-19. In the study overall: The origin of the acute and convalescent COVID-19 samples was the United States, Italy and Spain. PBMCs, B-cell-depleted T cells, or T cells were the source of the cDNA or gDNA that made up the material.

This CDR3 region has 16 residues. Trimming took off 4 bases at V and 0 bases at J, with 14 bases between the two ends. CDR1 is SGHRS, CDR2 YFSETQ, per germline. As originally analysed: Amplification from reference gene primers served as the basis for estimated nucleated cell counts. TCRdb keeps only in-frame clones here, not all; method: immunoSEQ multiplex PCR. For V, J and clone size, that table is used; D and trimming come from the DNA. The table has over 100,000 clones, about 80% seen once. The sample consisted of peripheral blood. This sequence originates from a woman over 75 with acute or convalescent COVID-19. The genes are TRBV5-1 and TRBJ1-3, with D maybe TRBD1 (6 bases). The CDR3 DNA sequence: TGCGCCAGCAGCCTAGGACAGTCGATCTCTGGAAACACCATATATTTT. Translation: CASSLGQSISGNTIYF.